Listed here are 7 T cell receptor beta chains from one sample, sequenced in a study of blood T cell repertoires in COVID-19. Here immunoSEQ multiplex PCR was the method, and the copy in TCRdb shows in-frame clones only, minus some. The sample lists 250,000 to 350,000 clones, roughly 87% seen once, with 2.2% in the top ten. The specimen was peripheral blood. These receptors all come from a woman aged 45-59 years who had recovered from COVID-19.

The gene calls are TRBV6-6 and TRBJ2-7, with D maybe TRBD1 (5 bases). The germline gives CDR1 MNHNY, CDR2 SVGAGI (reference sequence). Trimming stripped 4 bases from V and 4 bases from J, with 14 bases between. The CDR3 has 14 residues. The CDR3: CASSFVRTSYEQYF. The CDR3 DNA follows: TGTGCCAGCAGTTTCGTTCGGACAAGTTACGAGCAGTACTTC.

In its sample, this clone was seen a few times. The chain uses TRBV5-5 and TRBJ2-4, with 10 bases identical to TRBD2. CDR3 length equals 20 residues. Trimming took 3 bases from V and 2 from J; bases not matched to a gene: 17. Germline assignment: CDR1 SGHKS and CDR2 YYEKEE (reference sequence). The CDR3, as DNA: TGTGCCAGCAGCTCGGGTTTGCGAGCGGGAGGGTCTAATCCCAAAAACATTCAGTACTTC. Translating gives CASSSGLRAGGSNPKNIQYF.

The gene calls are TRBV30 and TRBJ1-5; 7 nucleotides line up with TRBD1. Germline V CDR1 and CDR2: GTSNPN, SVGIG (reference sequence). This CDR3 is 13 amino acids long. V lost 3 bases to trimming and J lost 5 bases; unmatched junction nucleotides: 4. CDR3 DNA: TGTGCCTGGAGCGACAGGGATCATCAGCCCCAGCATTTT. Translating it yields CAWSDRDHQPQHF. The complete variable domain, with remaining parts taken from reference TRBV30 and TRBJ1-5, reads SQTIHQWPATLVQPVGSPLSLECTVEGTSNPNLYWYRQAAGRGLQLLFYSVGIGQISSEVPQNLSASRPQDRQFILSSKKLLLSDSGFYLCAWSDRDHQPQHFGDGTRLSIL.

The gene calls are TRBV5-4 and TRBJ1-4; D is unclear. Germline V gene sequence: CDR1 SGHNT, CDR2 YYREEE (reference sequence). The CDR3 loop spans 14 amino acids. V was clipped by 0 bases and J by 2 bases, with 5 bases between them. The CDR3 loop is CASSLGGTNEKLFF. CDR3 nucleotide sequence: TGTGCCAGCAGCTTGGGAGGGACTAATGAAAAACTGTTTTTT.

The V and J genes are TRBV7-9 and TRBJ2-1, with D possibly TRBD2 on 6 matching bases. Between the trimmed V and J ends, which lost 1 base and 9 bases, there was a span of 25 bases. The CDR3 consists of 18 residues. Germline assignment: CDR1 SEHNR and CDR2 FQNEAQ (reference sequence). In DNA, the CDR3 is TGTGCCAGCAGCTTAGGGACAAGCCGGGACTGGCATATGAGTGAGCAGTTCTTC. Its translation: CASSLGTSRDWHMSEQFF.

This rearrangement joins TRBV5-4 to TRBJ2-5, with D perhaps matching TRBD1 (5 bases). V lost 4 bases and J lost 5, with 21 bases in between. The CDR3 covers 16 residues. Per the germline V gene, CDR1 is SGHNT and CDR2 is YYREEE (reference sequence). The CDR3 sequence: CASSPRTGQSVETQYF. CDR3 nucleotide sequence: TGTGCCAGCAGCCCAAGGACCGGACAATCTGTGGAGACCCAGTACTTC.

This clone has just one count. V gene TRBV5-6 combines with J gene TRBJ2-2; D may be TRBD2 (5 bases). This CDR3 has 14 residues. Germline V gene sequence: CDR1 SGHDT, CDR2 YYEEEE. The ends were cut back, 4 bases at V and 2 bases at J, with 9 bases in the middle. The CDR3 loop is CASSERGNTGELFF. CDR3 in DNA: TGTGCCAGCAGCGAACGGGGAAACACCGGGGAGCTGTTTTTT. Full variable domain (outside the CDR3, taken from reference TRBV5-6 and TRBJ2-2): DAGVTQSPTHLIKTRGQQVTLRCSPKSGHDTVSWYQQALGQGPQFIFQYYEEEERQRGNFPDRFSGHQFPNYSSELNVNALLLGDSALYLCASSERGNTGELFFGEGSRLTVL.